This TCR beta chain was identified during a study of sequential checkpoint blockade in melanoma. Germline V gene sequence: CDR1 MNHEY, CDR2 SMNVEV (reference sequence). The CDR3 is 14 amino acids. Trimming took 5 bases from V and 3 from J; bases not matched to a gene: 6. Clones were read by immunoSEQ multiplex PCR, and TCRdb kept only the in-frame ones, dropping some. The sample shows 13,000 to 15,000 clones, around 73% of them seen only once. Treatment meaning: randomized to nivolumab then ipilimumab (arm A) or the reverse (arm B). Patients had received no earlier DNA-damaging chemotherapy. The V gene is TRBV27, the J gene TRBJ2-7, with 8 nucleotides matching TRBD1. This sequence was found in a human donor with melanoma. Sequencing used CD8+ T cells sorted from blood (inferred from file names), obtained from a patient given nivolumab and ipilimumab in sequence. CDR3 nucleotide sequence: TGTGCCAGCAGTACGACCGGGACAGGCTACGAGCAGTACTTC. It codes for CASSTTGTGYEQYF.